These T cell receptor beta chains were read from a single sample in a study of OX40 agonist ivuxolimab in advanced cancers. The assay was immunoSEQ multiplex PCR, and TCRdb's table has in-frame clones only and misses some. The profile shows 95,000 to 150,000 clones, around 87% of them singletons. The source material was CD4+ or CD8+ T cells sorted from blood, sampled in a trial of the OX40 agonist ivuxolimab. These TCRs come from an adult with an advanced solid tumor such as melanoma, head and neck, liver or kidney cancer. The conserved cysteine and the conserved F or W are not part of the CDR3 here.

>TRBV6-5
ASSYRGTSGGWGQF
>TRBV5-1
ASSLIDGYT
>TRBV4-3
ASSLTGNTEAF
>TRBV2
ASRDRGDEQY
>TRBV2
ASSGGHSYGYT
>TRBV18
ASSLGGYEQY
>TRBV7-2
ASSLVGQGGYGYT
>TRBV11-2
ASSLLAGAVDTQY
>TRBV2
ATMVLSDTQY
>TRBV2
ASSPGTDSNQPQH
>TRBV28
ASSLGTGGYNEQF
>TRBV27
ASSLDRSSYNEQF
>TRBV28
ASSWDSTSVSEAF
>TRBV4-1
ASSQGEQGRTEAF
>TRBV2
ASNRDSPSLEQY
>TRBV9
ASSVSRGWKGTGELF
>TRBV18
ASSPTVLNIQY
>TRBV5-1
ASSLGTPYNEQF
>TRBV4-3
ASSQDFGTGGSPLH
>TRBV7-2
ASSRRRDQPQH
>TRBV4-3
ASSDTGKWPDTQY
>TRBV28
ASSPSSGLRHNEQF
>TRBV2
ASSLEAGWNTEAF